The clone carrying this TCR beta chain was observed a few times. The germline CDR1 and CDR2 sequences are GTSNPN and SVGIG (reference sequence). The CDR3 extends over 14 amino acids. V shed 0 bases and J shed 0 bases, with 8 bases lying between them. The sample comes from a study of regulatory T cells in long-lasting Graves disease. Background on the study: Disease was considered persistent Graves' disease after over 5 years of antithyroid drugs (with positive TSH receptor antibodies).

Construction of TCR beta libraries relied on iRepertoire HTBI primers and on Arm-PCR targeting CDR3 regions. Via MiXCR, TCRdb re-called the multiplex PCR reads, giving one row per CDR3 protein. The sample lists about 300,000 distinct CDR3 sequences, around 21% occurring once. Sample time point: persistent/refractory GD, antithyroid drugs over 5 years with positive TRAb. RNA from PBMCs was the source of the TCR library. The sequencing here drew on peripheral blood mononuclear cells (PBMCs), taken when the disease was refractory, from a patient treated with antithyroid drugs. The chain joins TRBV30 to TRBJ1-1; D ambiguous. This sequence originates from a female donor with Graves disease. The CDR3 DNA is TGTGCCTGGAGTGTCGGGAGGTTGAACACTGAAGCTTTCTTT. It is translated as CAWSVGRLNTEAFF.